One sample yielded the 3 T cell receptor beta chains listed below, sequenced in a study of cytomegalovirus exposure and HLA in healthy donors. The PCR ran on 60 Vbeta and 13 Jbeta primers. The repertoire was sequenced with immunoSEQ multiplex PCR; TCRdb's copy has only in-frame clones and lacks some. The sample includes approximately 110,000 clones, approximately 80% of them seen just once. Sequencing input: PBMCs. The origin of the receptors is a man aged 50 to 59 in good health and CMV-seronegative.

This clone was detected only a few times. This sequence joins TRBV7-2 and TRBJ1-4, with TRBD1 matching 12 bases. This CDR3 comprises 15 residues. The V gene end was trimmed by 7 bases and the J gene end by 8 bases; junction bases not matched to a gene: 8. The V gene's germline CDR1 is SGHTA and CDR2 FQGNSA. CDR3 DNA sequence: TGTGCCAGCACCCCCGTGGGACAGGGGGCGGAAAAACTGTTTTTT. Amino acids: CASTPVGQGAEKLFF.

The chain uses TRBV4-3 and TRBJ1-4; tentatively, D is TRBD1 (5 bases). V was pared by 0 bases and J by 7 bases, with 15 bases between. The CDR3 runs to 16 residues. Germline V gives CDR1 LGHNA, CDR2 YSLEER. The CDR3 reads CASSQDSSQGSEKLFF. CDR3 sequence (DNA): TGCGCCAGCAGCCAAGATAGTAGTCAGGGTAGTGAAAAACTGTTTTTT.

This chain uses TRBV11-1 with TRBJ2-7, with 8 bases aligning to TRBD1. This CDR3 has 14 amino acids. The junction had 9 bases not matched to a gene; V was cut back by 7 bases and J by 4 bases. Germline loops: CDR1 SGHAT, CDR2 FQDESV (reference sequence). The CDR3 reads CASTPGGAIYEQYF. The CDR3 bases are TGTGCCAGCACCCCAGGGGGCGCGATTTACGAGCAGTACTTC.